The text below deals with one T cell receptor (beta chain). The data derive from a study of blood T cell repertoires in COVID-19. As for the study in general: From the United States, Italy and Spain came samples of acute and convalescent COVID-19.

V was clipped by 7 bases and J by 3 bases, with 18 bases between them. The length of the CDR3 is 14 residues. Germline V lookup: CDR1 SQVTM, CDR2 ANQGSEA. TCRdb keeps only in-frame clones here, not all; method: immunoSEQ multiplex PCR. The table shows about 210,000 clones, with roughly four fifths occurring only once. This TCR came from a woman between 40 and 50 years old with acute or convalescent COVID-19. The source material was peripheral blood. The chain is built from TRBV29-1 and TRBJ1-1; D might be TRBD1 (5 bases). The CDR3 region is CSGTQAGGDTEAFF. DNA of the CDR3: TGCAGCGGGACCCAGGCGGGGGGGGACACTGAAGCTTTCTTT.